What follows are 32 T cell receptor beta chains derived from one specimen sequenced in a study of vaccination and CD4 T cells after COVID-19. Treatment given: roughly 11-day PBMC culture with coronavirus spike peptide pools or control peptides (ViraFEST assay). Oncomine TCR Beta short-read sequencing was applied to DNA from cultured CD4+ T cells. A single record per CDR3 protein comes from TCRdb applying MiXCR to the PCR reads. Of under 20,000 distinct CDR3 sequences in the sample, more than 65% were seen once. No antigen has been identified for these receptors. The sequencing sample was made of CD4+ T cells from blood, cultured in vitro. All receptors derive from a human donor who had recovered from COVID-19.

The chain links TRBV7-2 to TRBJ2-4; D remains ambiguous. This CDR3 is 15 amino acids long. Germline CDR1 reads SGHTA; CDR2 reads FQGNSA. Trimming removed 5 bases from V and 0 bases from J, with 11 bases in between. The CDR3 loop reads CASSRSALAKNIQYF. CDR3 sequence (DNA): TGTGCCAGCAGCCGGTCGGCCCTAGCCAAAAACATTCAGTACTTC. Combining the CDR3 with reference TRBV7-2 and TRBJ2-4 gives the whole variable domain GAGVSQSPSNKVTEKGKDVELRCDPISGHTALYWYRQSLGQGLEFLIYFQGNSAPDKSGLPSDRFSAERTGGSVSTLTIQRTQQEDSAVYLCASSRSALAKNIQYFGAGTRLSVL.

The chain has TRBV24-1 and TRBJ2-3, with D perhaps matching TRBD2 (5 bases). The CDR3 contains 15 residues. Trimming took 6 bases from V and 1 from J, leaving 13 bases between them. Germline CDR1 and CDR2: KGHDR and SFDVKD. CDR3 nucleotide sequence: TGTGCCACCAGTCATGAGGGATTCGGCACAGATACGCAGTATTTT. Translating it yields CATSHEGFGTDTQYF.

V usage is TRBV24-1 and J usage is TRBJ2-5, with 7 bases fitting TRBD1. The CDR3 length is 15 residues. Germline V CDR1 and CDR2: KGHDR, SFDVKD. After removal of 4 bases from V and 1 base from J, the junction contained 5 bases not matched to a gene. Written as DNA, the CDR3 is TGTGCCACCAGTGACCAAAGGGGGCCCCAAGAGACCCAGTACTTC. It is translated as CATSDQRGPQETQYF.

V and J are TRBV19 and TRBJ1-6, with D uncertain. Germline loops: CDR1 LNHDA, CDR2 SQIVND (reference sequence). V was clipped by 2 bases and J by 12 bases, with 11 bases between them. The CDR3 spans 13 residues. CDR3 sequence (DNA): TGTGCCAGTAGTATACCACCCCGGAGACCCCTCCACTTT. Its translation is CASSIPPRRPLHF. Full variable domain (missing parts from reference TRBV19 and TRBJ1-6): DGGITQSPKYLFRKEGQNVTLSCEQNLNHDAMYWYRQDPGQGLRLIYYSQIVNDFQKGDIAEGYSVSREKKESFPLTVTSAQKNPTAFYLCASSIPPRRPLHFGNGTRLTVT.

The chain joins TRBV18 to TRBJ1-2, with D unclear. V lost 3 bases to trimming and J lost 8 bases, with 25 bases between them. The CDR3 totals 17 residues. The germline V gene has CDR1 KGHSH and CDR2 LQKENI. The CDR3 DNA sequence: TGTGCCAGCTCACCCCAAATCGGACGGACTCCTCCGCAGGGCTACACCTTC. It is translated as CASSPQIGRTPPQGYTF.

This clonotype occurred once. This rearrangement joins TRBV6-2 or TRBV6-3 to TRBJ2-1; the D gene is possibly TRBD2 (5 bases). Trimming removed 7 bases from V and 0 bases from J, with 7 bases in between. The CDR3 contains 13 residues. Per the germline V gene, CDR1 is MNHEY and CDR2 is SVGEGT. DNA for the CDR3: TGTGCCAGCAAAACTAGCTCCTACAATGAGCAGTTCTTC. This translates into CASKTSSYNEQFF.

The chain employs TRBV19 and TRBJ1-5; D is undetermined. V gave up 3 bases and J gave up 2 bases, with 14 bases separating them. This CDR3 contains 16 residues. Per germline, CDR1 LNHDA and CDR2 SQIVND (reference sequence). CDR3 sequence: CASSIGFRRGNQPQHF. The CDR3, as DNA: TGTGCCAGTAGTATTGGTTTCAGGAGGGGCAATCAGCCCCAGCATTTT.

The table lists this clonotype with a few counts. The V call is TRBV20-1, the J call TRBJ1-3; a weak D match, TRBD1 (5 bases). V was cut by 0 bases and J by 8 bases, with 11 bases left in between. Germline-derived CDR1 and CDR2 are DFQATT and SNEGSKA (reference sequence). The CDR3 length is 13 residues. The CDR3 region is CSARDRDLHTIYF. CDR3 nucleotide sequence: TGCAGTGCTAGAGACCGGGACTTACACACCATATATTTT.

CDR3 bases: TGTGCCACCAGTGATGGAATGAGGAGGGCCCTCAATGAGCAGTTCTTC. It specifies CATSDGMRRALNEQFF. J is TRBJ2-1 and V is TRBV24-1, with D possibly matching TRBD2 (6 bases). V was trimmed by 3 bases and J by 6 bases, leaving 17 bases between them. This CDR3 comprises 16 residues. Germline loops: CDR1 KGHDR, CDR2 SFDVKD.

The CDR3 DNA reads TGTGCCAGCAGTTACCGGGAGAGCAATCAGCCCCAGCATTTT. This sequence encodes CASSYRESNQPQHF. This sequence joins TRBV6-5 and TRBJ1-5; D gene ambiguous. The CDR3 is 14 amino acids. Germline CDR1 reads MNHEY; CDR2 reads SVGAGI. V was trimmed by 2 bases and J by 1 base, leaving 6 bases between them.

This sequence joins TRBV30 and TRBJ1-2; D possibly corresponds to TRBD1 (5 bases). The CDR3 loop spans 13 amino acids. The V gene lost 1 base and the J gene lost 4 bases, with 10 bases spanning the gap. Germline lookup yields CDR1 GTSNPN and CDR2 SVGIG (reference sequence). The CDR3 reads CAWSGGRVYGYTF. The CDR3 coding sequence is TGTGCCTGGAGTGGTGGCAGGGTCTATGGCTACACCTTC.

The chain links TRBV28 to TRBJ1-6, with D unresolved. V lost 7 bases to trimming and J lost 3 bases, with 10 bases between them. CDR1 and CDR2 (germline): MDHEN, SYDVKM. The CDR3 is 14 amino acids. Here the CDR3 DNA reads TGTGCCAGCAACTCGCCGGACTATAATTCACCCCTCCACTTT. This encodes CASNSPDYNSPLHF.

This clonotype appeared a single time. This chain links TRBV28 with TRBJ1-5, with no clear D. Germline V lookup: CDR1 MDHEN, CDR2 SYDVKM. This CDR3 has 15 residues. The germline V and J ends were trimmed by 2 bases and 1 base, with 9 bases remaining between them. CDR3 bases: TGTGCCAGCAGTTTAGACACTTACAGCAATCAGCCCCAGCATTTT. It yields the protein CASSLDTYSNQPQHF.

The chain uses TRBV19 and TRBJ1-1; D is unclear. CDR3 size: 15 residues. The germline V and J ends were trimmed by 4 bases and 1 base, with 13 bases remaining between them. Germline V gene lookup returns CDR1 LNHDA and CDR2 SQIVND (reference sequence). CDR3 nucleotides: TGTGCCAGTAGTACCTCAAAGCGGGCGAACACTGAAGCTTTCTTT. Protein: CASSTSKRANTEAFF.

The gene calls are TRBV20-1 and TRBJ1-6; D unresolved. The CDR3 is made up of 14 amino acids. Germline V CDR1 and CDR2: DFQATT, SNEGSKA (reference sequence). V was trimmed by 7 bases and J by 8 bases, leaving 18 bases between them. CDR3 region: CSVATPGGHSPLHF. CDR3 in DNA: TGCAGTGTTGCTACCCCAGGCGGCCATTCACCCCTCCACTTT.

The rearrangement uses TRBV20-1 and TRBJ2-7; D gene unclear. This CDR3 has 10 amino acids. Germline lookup yields CDR1 DFQATT and CDR2 SNEGSKA (reference sequence). Trimming removed 3 bases from V and 6 bases from J, with 6 bases in between. CDR3 bases: TGCAGTGCTAGGCTTTCCGAGCAGTACTTC. This codes for CSARLSEQYF.

The chain combines TRBV7-3 with TRBJ1-1; 10 nucleotides align to TRBD1. The CDR3 sequence is 15 residues long. V dropped 6 bases and J dropped 5; count of bases not matched to a gene: 9. CDR1 is SGHTA and CDR2 is FQGTGA in the germline V gene. CDR3 amino acids: CASRPDRGRGTEAFF. The CDR3 DNA sequence: TGTGCCAGCAGACCCGACAGGGGGCGAGGGACTGAAGCTTTCTTT.

There are a few counts of this clonotype. The genes are TRBV24-1 and TRBJ1-5, with D perhaps TRBD1 (5 bases). CDR1 is KGHDR, CDR2 SFDVKD, per germline. The V gene lost 3 bases and the J gene lost 5 bases, with 16 bases spanning the gap. The CDR3 is 16 amino acids. The CDR3 nucleotides read TGTGCCACCAGTGATGGGGCCTTCGGGCCAGATCAGCCCCAGCATTTT. Its translation is CATSDGAFGPDQPQHF.

The chain couples TRBV12-3 or TRBV12-4 to TRBJ1-5; a weak D match, TRBD1 (5 bases). Deletions cut 7 bases from V and 0 bases from J, with 13 bases between. The CDR3 is 15 amino acids. The CDR3 nucleotides read TGTGCCAGCACTGGGGCAGCGACTAGCAATCAGCCCCAGCATTTT. Residues: CASTGAATSNQPQHF.

The V and J genes are TRBV18 and TRBJ2-5; 7 nucleotides line up with TRBD2. The CDR3 consists of 14 residues. After removal of 1 base from V and 4 bases from J, the junction contained 3 bases not matched to a gene. The germline V gene encodes CDR1 KGHSH and CDR2 LQKENI. CDR3 nucleotide sequence: TGTGCCAGCTCACCACTAACGGGAGGAGAGACCCAGTACTTC. Protein product: CASSPLTGGETQYF. Drawing the rest from reference TRBV18 and TRBJ2-5, the complete variable domain is NAGVMQNPRHLVRRRGQEARLRCSPMKGHSHVYWYRQLPEEGLKFMVYLQKENIIDESGMPKERFSAEFPKEGPSILRIQQVVRGDSAAYFCASSPLTGGETQYFGPGTRLLVL.

The sample holds a few counts of this clonotype. The gene calls are TRBV9 and TRBJ1-6; D remains unclear. CDR1 is SGDLS, CDR2 YYNGEE, per germline. The CDR3 has 14 amino acids. V gave up 3 bases and J gave up 7 bases, with 11 bases separating them. The CDR3 reads CASSATPQNSPLHF. DNA of the CDR3: TGTGCCAGCAGCGCAACCCCTCAGAATTCACCCCTCCACTTT.

The rearrangement links TRBV7-9 to TRBJ2-2; no firm D call. Trimming took 0 bases from V and 0 from J, leaving 14 bases between them. This CDR3 is 18 amino acids long. The germline V gene encodes CDR1 SEHNR and CDR2 FQNEAQ (reference sequence). This CDR3 is CASSLARSTPTNTGELFF. CDR3 DNA: TGTGCCAGCAGCTTAGCGAGAAGCACACCAACGAACACCGGGGAGCTGTTTTTT.

The chain has TRBV28 and TRBJ1-5; 11 bases agree with TRBD1. From germline, CDR1 is MDHEN and CDR2 SYDVKM. This CDR3 contains 17 residues. Trimming cost V 7 bases and J 6 bases; bases outside gene matches: 14. CDR3 nucleotides: TGTGCCAGCACTGGATTCCGGGACAGGGGGTCCGGTCAGCCCCAGCATTTT. Amino acid sequence: CASTGFRDRGSGQPQHF.

J is TRBJ2-2 and V is TRBV20-1; perhaps TRBD1 as D (5 bases). V shed 3 bases and J shed 0 bases, with 11 bases lying between them. CDR3 length equals 15 residues. Looked up from germline, CDR1 is DFQATT and CDR2 is SNEGSKA (reference sequence). The CDR3 region is CSARVMGPNTGELFF. The CDR3, as DNA: TGCAGTGCTAGGGTAATGGGGCCGAACACCGGGGAGCTGTTTTTT.

This chain connects TRBV27 to TRBJ1-2; weak D call: TRBD1 (5 bases). Germline CDR1 reads MNHEY; CDR2 reads SMNVEV (reference sequence). The CDR3 is made up of 12 amino acids. V was pared by 5 bases and J by 13 bases, with 17 bases between. CDR3 coding DNA: TGTGCCAGCAGTAATCGGGGCTCCCCCGTCACCTTC. The encoded protein is CASSNRGSPVTF.

J is TRBJ2-3 and V is TRBV7-3, with a weak D call TRBD2 (5 bases). The V and J ends lost 2 bases and 6 bases respectively, with 15 bases between them. CDR1 and CDR2 from the germline V gene are SGHTA and FQGTGA. The CDR3 sequence is 15 residues long. The CDR3 loop is CASSLGSGPPDTQYF. The CDR3 DNA sequence: TGTGCCAGCAGCTTAGGCAGCGGCCCCCCGGATACGCAGTATTTT.

This clonotype was seen only a few times. The rearrangement uses TRBV20-1 and TRBJ1-5; 7 nucleotides match TRBD1. The CDR3 is 15 amino acids. Trimming removed 6 bases from V and 3 bases from J; junction bases left unmatched: 11. The germline V gene encodes CDR1 DFQATT and CDR2 SNEGSKA (reference sequence). The CDR3, as DNA: TGCAGTGCCCGGGCAGGGGGGGCCTACAATCAGCCCCAGCATTTT. Its protein is CSARAGGAYNQPQHF.

The chain employs TRBV15 and TRBJ1-1; tentatively, D is TRBD1 (5 bases). CDR3 length: 14 residues. The V end was cut by 1 base, the J end by 2 bases, with 8 bases between. Germline CDR1 is LNHNV and CDR2 is YYDKDF (reference sequence). The CDR3 sequence is CATSRGQLNTEAFF. The DNA of the CDR3 is TGTGCCACCAGCAGAGGACAGTTAAACACTGAAGCTTTCTTT.

This clonotype showed up just a few times. The chain employs TRBV6-1 and TRBJ1-2, with D unclear. This CDR3 contains 14 residues. Trimming removed 6 bases at V and 0 bases at J, with 11 bases between. Germline V lookup: CDR1 MNHNS, CDR2 SASEGT. CDR3 in amino acids: CASRLGSANYGYTF. CDR3 in DNA: TGTGCCAGCAGACTCGGATCAGCTAACTATGGCTACACCTTC.

This chain uses TRBV9 with TRBJ2-7; D gene uncertain. Trimming took 0 bases from V and 2 from J, leaving 9 bases between them. Germline CDR1 is SGDLS and CDR2 is YYNGEE. This CDR3 is 14 amino acids long. CDR3 DNA sequence: TGTGCCAGCAGCGTAGGTGGCGGTACCTACGAGCAGTACTTC. This encodes CASSVGGGTYEQYF.

This clonotype came up a few times. V is TRBV6-5 and J is TRBJ2-5; 8 bases are shared with TRBD2. V trimming: 0 bases; J trimming: 2 bases; junction bases outside the gene matches: 5. The CDR3 is 16 amino acids. Germline V gene sequence: CDR1 MNHEY, CDR2 SVGAGI. The CDR3 sequence: CASSYSGLAGQETQYF. The CDR3 DNA reads as TGTGCCAGCAGTTACTCGGGGTTAGCGGGACAAGAGACCCAGTACTTC.

CDR3 DNA: TGTGCCAGCACCCACTACGGGGGGGAGCAGTACTTC. This encodes CASTHYGGEQYF. The chain carries TRBV27 and TRBJ2-7, with 7 bases fitting TRBD2. Germline V gives CDR1 MNHEY, CDR2 SMNVEV (reference sequence). After removal of 7 bases from V and 7 bases from J, the junction contained 7 bases not matched to a gene. This CDR3 is 12 amino acids long.